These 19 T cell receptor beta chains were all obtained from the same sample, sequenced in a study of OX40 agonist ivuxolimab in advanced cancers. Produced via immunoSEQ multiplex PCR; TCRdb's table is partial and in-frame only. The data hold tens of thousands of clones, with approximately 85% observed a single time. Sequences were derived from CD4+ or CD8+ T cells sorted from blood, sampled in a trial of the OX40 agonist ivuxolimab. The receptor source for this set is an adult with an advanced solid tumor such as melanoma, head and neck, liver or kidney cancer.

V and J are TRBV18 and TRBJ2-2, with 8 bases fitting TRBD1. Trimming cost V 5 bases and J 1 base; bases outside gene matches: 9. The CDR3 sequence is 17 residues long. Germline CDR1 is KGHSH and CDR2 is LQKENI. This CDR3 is CASSSELGQGNTGELFF. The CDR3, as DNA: TGTGCCAGCTCATCGGAACTTGGACAGGGGAACACCGGGGAGCTGTTTTTT. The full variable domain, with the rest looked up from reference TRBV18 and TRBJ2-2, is NAGVMQNPRHLVRRRGQEARLRCSPMKGHSHVYWYRQLPEEGLKFMVYLQKENIIDESGMPKERFSAEFPKEGPSILRIQQVVRGDSAAYFCASSSELGQGNTGELFFGEGSRLTVL.

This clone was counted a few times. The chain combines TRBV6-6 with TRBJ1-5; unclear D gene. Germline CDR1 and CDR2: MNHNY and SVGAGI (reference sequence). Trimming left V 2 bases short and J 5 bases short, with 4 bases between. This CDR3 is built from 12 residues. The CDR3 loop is CASSYTDQPQHF. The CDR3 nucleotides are TGTGCCAGCAGTTACACTGATCAGCCCCAGCATTTT.

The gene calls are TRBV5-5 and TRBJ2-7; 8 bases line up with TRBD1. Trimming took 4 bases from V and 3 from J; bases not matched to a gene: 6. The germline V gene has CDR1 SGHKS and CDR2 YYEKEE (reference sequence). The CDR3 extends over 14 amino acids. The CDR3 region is CASSPTQGVYEQYF. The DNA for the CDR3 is TGTGCCAGCAGCCCCACACAGGGGGTCTACGAGCAGTACTTC.

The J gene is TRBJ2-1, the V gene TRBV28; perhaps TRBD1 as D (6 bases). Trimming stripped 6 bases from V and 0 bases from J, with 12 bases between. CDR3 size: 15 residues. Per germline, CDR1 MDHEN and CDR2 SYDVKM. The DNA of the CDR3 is TGTGCCAGCAGCCCAACAGGGAACTCCTACAATGAGCAGTTCTTC. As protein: CASSPTGNSYNEQFF. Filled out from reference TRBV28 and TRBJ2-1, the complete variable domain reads DVKVTQSSRYLVKRTGEKVFLECVQDMDHENMFWYRQDPGLGLRLIYFSYDVKMKEKGDIPEGYSVSREKKERFSLILESASTNQTSMYLCASSPTGNSYNEQFFGPGTRLTVL.

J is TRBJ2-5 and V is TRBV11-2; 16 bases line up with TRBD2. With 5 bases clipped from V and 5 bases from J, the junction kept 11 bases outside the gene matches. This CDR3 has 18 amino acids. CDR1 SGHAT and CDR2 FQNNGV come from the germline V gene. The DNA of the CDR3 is TGTGCCAGCAGCGTAACCGGGACTAGCGGGGGGGCTCGGGAGACCCAGTACTTC. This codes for CASSVTGTSGGARETQYF.

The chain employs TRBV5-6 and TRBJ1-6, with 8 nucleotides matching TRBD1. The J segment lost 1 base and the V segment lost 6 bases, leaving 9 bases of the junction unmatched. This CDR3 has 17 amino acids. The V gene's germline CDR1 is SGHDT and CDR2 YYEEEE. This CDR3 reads CASTTSRTGSYNSPLHF. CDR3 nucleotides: TGTGCCAGCACCACTTCTAGGACAGGGTCCTATAATTCACCCCTCCACTTT.

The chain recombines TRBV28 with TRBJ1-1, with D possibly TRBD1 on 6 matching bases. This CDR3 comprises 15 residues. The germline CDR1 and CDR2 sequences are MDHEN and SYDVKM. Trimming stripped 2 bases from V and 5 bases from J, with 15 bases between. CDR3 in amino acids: CASSLGTEGGTEAFF. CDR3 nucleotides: TGTGCCAGCAGTTTAGGGACCGAGGGGGGTACTGAAGCTTTCTTT. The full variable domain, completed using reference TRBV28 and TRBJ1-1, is DVKVTQSSRYLVKRTGEKVFLECVQDMDHENMFWYRQDPGLGLRLIYFSYDVKMKEKGDIPEGYSVSREKKERFSLILESASTNQTSMYLCASSLGTEGGTEAFFGQGTRLTVV.

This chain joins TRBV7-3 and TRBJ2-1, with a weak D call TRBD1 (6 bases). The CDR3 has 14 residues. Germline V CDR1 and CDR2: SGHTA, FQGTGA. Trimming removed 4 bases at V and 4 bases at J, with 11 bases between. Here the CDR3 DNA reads TGTGCCAGCAGCTCCCCCGGACAGTACAATGAGCAGTTCTTC. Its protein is CASSSPGQYNEQFF.

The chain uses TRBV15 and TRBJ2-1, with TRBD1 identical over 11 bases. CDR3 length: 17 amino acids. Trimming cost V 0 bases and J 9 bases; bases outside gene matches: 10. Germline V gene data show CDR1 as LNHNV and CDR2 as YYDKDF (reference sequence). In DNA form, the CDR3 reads TGTGCCACCAGCAGAGAAGGAGGCGGGACAGGGGGAGGTGAGCAGTTCTTC. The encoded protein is CATSREGGGTGGGEQFF.

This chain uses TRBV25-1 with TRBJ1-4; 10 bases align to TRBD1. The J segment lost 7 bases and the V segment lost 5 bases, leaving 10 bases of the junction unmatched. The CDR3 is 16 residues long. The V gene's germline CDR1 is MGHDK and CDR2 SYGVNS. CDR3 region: CASSRDRGSGGEKLFF. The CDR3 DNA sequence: TGTGCCAGCAGTAGGGACAGGGGTTCTGGAGGTGAAAAACTGTTTTTT.

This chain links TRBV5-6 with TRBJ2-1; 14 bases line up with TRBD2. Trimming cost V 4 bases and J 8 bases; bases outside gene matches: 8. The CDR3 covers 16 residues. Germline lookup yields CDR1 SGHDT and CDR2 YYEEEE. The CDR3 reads CASSPRTSGGLDEQFF. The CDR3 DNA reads TGTGCCAGCAGCCCCAGGACTAGCGGGGGGTTGGATGAGCAGTTCTTC.

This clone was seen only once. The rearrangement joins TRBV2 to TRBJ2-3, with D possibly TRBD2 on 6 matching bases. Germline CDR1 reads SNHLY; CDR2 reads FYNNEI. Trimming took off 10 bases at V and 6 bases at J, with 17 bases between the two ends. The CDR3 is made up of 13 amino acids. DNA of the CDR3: TGTGCCACAGGGACTCCCAATTTTGATACGCAGTATTTT. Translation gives CATGTPNFDTQYF.

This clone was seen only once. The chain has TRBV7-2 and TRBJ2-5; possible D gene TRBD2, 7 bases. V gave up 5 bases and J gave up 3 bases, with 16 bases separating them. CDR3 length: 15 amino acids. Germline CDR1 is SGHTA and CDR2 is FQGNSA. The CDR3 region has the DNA TGTGCCAGCAGCCCCGGGGGGCCAGGAGAAGAGACCCAGTACTTC. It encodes CASSPGGPGEETQYF.

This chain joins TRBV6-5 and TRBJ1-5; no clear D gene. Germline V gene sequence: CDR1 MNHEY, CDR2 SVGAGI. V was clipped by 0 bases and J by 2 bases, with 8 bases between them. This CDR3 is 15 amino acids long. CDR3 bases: TGTGCCAGCAGTTACTCGGTCCAGGGCAATCAGCCCCAGCATTTT. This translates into CASSYSVQGNQPQHF.

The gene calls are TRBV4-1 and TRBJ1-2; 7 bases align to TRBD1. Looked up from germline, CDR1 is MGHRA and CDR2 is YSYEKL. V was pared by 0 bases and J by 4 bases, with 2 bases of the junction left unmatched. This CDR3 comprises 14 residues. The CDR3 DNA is TGCGCCAGCAGCCAAGAGAGGGGGCTCTATGGCTACACCTTC. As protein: CASSQERGLYGYTF.

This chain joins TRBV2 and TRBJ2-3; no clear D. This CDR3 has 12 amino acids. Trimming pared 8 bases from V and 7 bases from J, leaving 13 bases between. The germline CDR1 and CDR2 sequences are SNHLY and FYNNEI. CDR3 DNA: TGTGCCAGCCTACCCGAATCCTATACGCAGTATTTT. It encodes CASLPESYTQYF.

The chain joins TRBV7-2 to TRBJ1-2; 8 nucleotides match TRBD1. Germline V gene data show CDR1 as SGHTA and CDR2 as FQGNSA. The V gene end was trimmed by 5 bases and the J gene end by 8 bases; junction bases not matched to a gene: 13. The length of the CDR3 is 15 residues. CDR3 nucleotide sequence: TGTGCCAGCAGCCACCGGACAGGGTATCAAATGGGCTACACCTTC. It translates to CASSHRTGYQMGYTF.

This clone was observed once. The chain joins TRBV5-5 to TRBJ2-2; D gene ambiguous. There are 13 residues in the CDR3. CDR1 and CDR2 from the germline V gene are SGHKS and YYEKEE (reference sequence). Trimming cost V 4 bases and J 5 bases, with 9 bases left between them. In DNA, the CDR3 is TGTGCCAGCAGCGGTCATGGGACCGGGGAGCTGTTTTTT. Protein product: CASSGHGTGELFF.

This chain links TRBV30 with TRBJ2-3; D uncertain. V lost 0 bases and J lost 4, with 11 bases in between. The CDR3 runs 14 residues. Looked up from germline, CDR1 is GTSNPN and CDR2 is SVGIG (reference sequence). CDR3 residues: CAWSVGPAADTQYF. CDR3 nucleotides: TGTGCCTGGAGTGTAGGGCCGGCGGCAGATACGCAGTATTTT.